These 20 T cell receptor beta chains were sequenced from one sample in a study of T cells in Graves' hyperthyroidism and ophthalmopathy. Amplified regions were TCR beta CDR3 sequences from RNA transcripts. The HTBI set primed first-round TCR CDR3 RT-PCR. A single record per CDR3 protein comes from TCRdb applying MiXCR to the multiplex PCR reads. The sample has 550,000 to 850,000 distinct CDR3 sequences; approximately 19% are singletons. The sample was blood. These receptors were collected from a woman between 45 and 60 years old with Graves' hyperthyroidism that later progressed to Graves' ophthalmopathy.

Many counts were recorded for this clonotype. J is TRBJ1-2 and V is TRBV5-1, with a possible D match to TRBD1 (5 bases). This CDR3 region has 16 residues. Trimming removed 3 bases from V and 2 bases from J, with 17 bases in between. CDR1 and CDR2 (germline): SGHRS, YFSETQ. In DNA, the CDR3 is TGCGCCAGCAGCTCGATCGGGGGGACCAAGAACTATGGCTACACCTTC. This sequence encodes CASSSIGGTKNYGYTF.

The chain joins TRBV6-1 to TRBJ1-6, with D unresolved. The V end lost 6 bases, the J end lost 0 bases, and 3 bases lay between the germline ends. Germline CDR1 and CDR2: MNHNS and SASEGT. This CDR3 spans 13 amino acids. The CDR3 coding sequence is TGTGCCAGCAGGAGCTCCTATAATTCACCCCTCCACTTT. Amino acid sequence: CASRSSYNSPLHF.

The chain carries TRBV9 and TRBJ2-1; TRBD2 matches 7 bases. V was clipped by 7 bases and J by 9 bases; unmatched bases: 10. Germline assignment: CDR1 SGDLS and CDR2 YYNGEE. This CDR3 comprises 13 residues. This CDR3 is CASRGGGGGEQFF. The CDR3 nucleotides are TGTGCCAGCCGTGGCGGGGGAGGAGGTGAGCAGTTCTTC.

There are many counts of this clonotype. The rearrangement uses TRBV12-3 or TRBV12-4 and TRBJ1-1; TRBD1 aligns across 11 bases. The CDR3 sequence is 16 residues long. V trimming: 1 base; J trimming: 3 bases; junction bases outside the gene matches: 4. As DNA, the CDR3 is TGTGCCAGCAGTTTAGGTCGGACAGGGGGCGACACTGAAGCTTTCTTT. Translated, it gives CASSLGRTGGDTEAFF.

This clonotype showed up just a few times. This sequence joins TRBV20-1 and TRBJ1-2; D unresolved. Germline values: CDR1 DFQATT, CDR2 SNEGSKA (reference sequence). The V end was cut by 0 bases, the J end by 8 bases, with 10 bases between. The CDR3 runs to 12 residues. CDR3 DNA sequence: TGCAGTGCTAGAGATCAAGACACGGGCTACACCTTC. Residues: CSARDQDTGYTF.

In the case of this clonotype: One junction end does not reproduce the germline sequence, and a read error may be involved. The chain carries TRBV7-2 and TRBJ1-5, with a weak D call TRBD1 (5 bases). CDR1 is SGHTA, CDR2 FQGNSA, per germline. The CDR3 loop spans 18 amino acids. The CDR3, as DNA: TGTGCCAGCAGCTTAGCGAGGGCAGGGCGGTTGGGCAATCAGCTCCAGCATTTT. Protein product: CASSLARAGRLGNQLQHF. The variable domain in full, with the rest retrieved from reference TRBV7-2 and TRBJ1-5, is GAGVSQSPSNKVTEKGKDVELRCDPISGHTALYWYRQSLGQGLEFLIYFQGNSAPDKSGLPSDRFSAERTGGSVSTLTIQRTQQEDSAVYLCASSLARAGRLGNQLQHFGDGTRLSIL.

This clonotype was observed many times. V usage is TRBV12-3 or TRBV12-4 and J usage is TRBJ1-5, with a tentative D call TRBD1 (6 bases). Trimming stripped 6 bases from V and 11 bases from J, with 20 bases between. The CDR3 totals 14 residues. The CDR3 DNA reads TGTGCCAGCAGCCCCACAAACAGGGAATCAGCCCAGCATTTT. Amino acid sequence: CASSPTNRESAQHF.

This clonotype has ten or more counts. The V and J genes are TRBV6-1 and TRBJ2-2; tentatively, D is TRBD2 (5 bases). Germline CDR1 MNHNS, CDR2 SASEGT. This CDR3 has 14 amino acids. V gave up 4 bases and J gave up 4 bases, with 10 bases separating them. This CDR3 is CASSGTRFTGELFF. Here the CDR3 DNA reads TGTGCCAGCAGTGGTACTAGGTTCACCGGGGAGCTGTTTTTT.

The chain is built from TRBV3-1 and TRBJ1-1, with no clear D. Trimming pared 0 bases from V and 3 bases from J, leaving 20 bases between. Germline-derived CDR1 and CDR2 are LGHDT and YNNKEL (reference sequence). The CDR3 spans 18 residues. CDR3 in amino acids: CASSQDVRVEARYTEAFF. CDR3 coding DNA: TGTGCCAGCAGCCAAGACGTCCGGGTCGAAGCGCGGTACACTGAAGCTTTCTTT.

A few counts support this clonotype. J is TRBJ1-2 and V is TRBV6-1; 7 positions match TRBD1. Trimming removed 4 bases from V and 4 bases from J; junction bases left unmatched: 6. This CDR3 has 14 amino acids. The germline V gene encodes CDR1 MNHNS and CDR2 SASEGT. This chain's CDR3 is CASSVDRTVYGYTF. The CDR3 region has the DNA TGTGCCAGCAGTGTGGACAGGACCGTCTATGGCTACACCTTC.

The chain has TRBV6-2 or TRBV6-3 and TRBJ2-3, with 11 nucleotides matching TRBD2. The CDR3 has 15 residues. V was clipped by 6 bases and J by 5 bases; unmatched bases: 7. Germline CDR1 MNHEY, CDR2 SVGEGT. The DNA for the CDR3 is TGTGCCAGCAGCCTTAGCGGGGGGGCGGAAGATACGCAGTATTTT. Translated: CASSLSGGAEDTQYF.

In its sample, this clonotype was seen a few times. The V call is TRBV3-1, the J call TRBJ2-1; 10 bases align to TRBD1. Germline V gives CDR1 LGHDT, CDR2 YNNKEL (reference sequence). The CDR3 totals 14 residues. The ends lost 6 bases at V and 6 bases at J; junction bases unmatched: 5. CDR3 region: CASRRDRGFNEQFF. The CDR3 nucleotides read TGTGCCAGCAGACGGGACAGGGGATTCAATGAGCAGTTCTTC.

This clonotype turned up a few times. The chain recombines TRBV9 with TRBJ2-5, with 13 bases matching TRBD2. The CDR3 covers 16 residues. CDR1 is SGDLS, CDR2 YYNGEE, per germline. J gave up 5 bases and V 3 bases, and 7 bases lay outside the gene matches. In DNA, the CDR3 is TGTGCCAGCAGCGGAACTAGCGGGGGGGCCTGGGAGACCCAGTACTTC. Its protein product is CASSGTSGGAWETQYF. The full variable domain, with the rest looked up from reference TRBV9 and TRBJ2-5, is DSGVTQTPKHLITATGQRVTLRCSPRSGDLSVYWYQQSLDQGLQFLIQYYNGEERAKGNILERFSAQQFPDLHSELNLSSLELGDSALYFCASSGTSGGAWETQYFGPGTRLLVL.

This clonotype was recorded at least ten times. The gene calls are TRBV11-2 and TRBJ2-1; 10 positions agree with TRBD2. The CDR3 runs 16 residues. Germline V gives CDR1 SGHAT, CDR2 FQNNGV. V lost 1 base and J lost 6; bases outside the gene matches: 6. The CDR3 sequence: CASSLVELAGSNEQFF. The CDR3 DNA reads TGTGCCAGCAGCTTAGTAGAACTAGCGGGGAGCAATGAGCAGTTCTTC.

This clonotype has more than one count but fewer than ten. The J gene is TRBJ2-7, the V gene TRBV5-8; 9 bases fit TRBD1. CDR3 size: 14 residues. Trimming took 2 bases from V and 4 from J; bases not matched to a gene: 4. Per the germline V gene, CDR1 is SGHTS and CDR2 is YDEGEE. CDR3 DNA: TGTGCCAGCAGCTTAGACAGGGGGGGGTACGAGCAGTACTTC. Translating it yields CASSLDRGGYEQYF.

This clonotype was recorded at least ten times. The V call is TRBV18, the J call TRBJ1-1; D gene unclear. The CDR3 is 15 amino acids. V dropped 5 bases and J dropped 0 bases, with 13 bases sitting between them. Per the germline V gene, CDR1 is KGHSH and CDR2 is LQKENI. The CDR3 DNA sequence: TGTGCCAGCTCAGAAGCGACACGAATGAACACTGAAGCTTTCTTT. It encodes CASSEATRMNTEAFF.

The chain employs TRBV5-5 and TRBJ1-1; D gene unclear. The CDR3 length is 16 residues. Germline V lookup: CDR1 SGHKS, CDR2 YYEKEE (reference sequence). V gave up 6 bases and J gave up 0 bases, with 18 bases separating them. The CDR3 region is CASTSHSGDLNTEAFF. The CDR3 DNA is TGTGCCAGCACATCACACTCAGGTGACCTGAACACTGAAGCTTTCTTT.

The sample holds a few counts of this clonotype. The V call is TRBV10-3, the J call TRBJ1-1; 9 nucleotides align to TRBD1. J lost 3 bases, V lost 3 bases, and 8 bases had no gene match. CDR1 ENHRY and CDR2 SYGVKD come from the germline V gene. This CDR3 has 16 residues. CDR3 bases: TGTGCCATCAGTGATCCGGGACAGGGATTGGACACTGAAGCTTTCTTT. The encoded protein is CAISDPGQGLDTEAFF.

Only a few counts were recorded for this clonotype. The chain has TRBV3-1 and TRBJ2-7; 12 nucleotides agree with TRBD2. With 0 bases clipped from V and 0 bases from J, the junction kept 6 bases outside the gene matches. Germline V gives CDR1 LGHDT, CDR2 YNNKEL (reference sequence). This CDR3 contains 18 residues. The CDR3 coding sequence is TGTGCCAGCAGCCAAGAGATCGGACTAGCGGGACCCTCCTACGAGCAGTACTTC. The encoded protein is CASSQEIGLAGPSYEQYF.

Ten or more counts support this clonotype. The chain carries TRBV5-1 and TRBJ2-3, with no clear D. The CDR3 runs 15 residues. V lost 0 bases and J lost 0, with 8 bases in between. The germline gives CDR1 SGHRS, CDR2 YFSETQ. The CDR3 sequence is CASSLASSSTDTQYF. The CDR3 nucleotides read TGCGCCAGCAGCTTGGCCTCTTCTAGCACAGATACGCAGTATTTT.